The 17 T cell receptor beta chains below were found in one sample sequenced in a study of blood T cell repertoires in COVID-19. Sequencing used immunoSEQ multiplex PCR; TCRdb keeps in-frame clones, though not all of them. The sample records about 280,000 clones, approximately 86% being singletons. The sequencing sample was made of peripheral blood. Receptors were obtained from a woman aged 70-85 years with COVID-19, enrolled during active disease.

The chain links TRBV27 to TRBJ1-2; a possible D gene is TRBD1 (6 bases). The CDR3 loop spans 13 amino acids. The germline CDR1 and CDR2 sequences are MNHEY and SMNVEV (reference sequence). V was cut by 6 bases and J by 4 bases, with 12 bases left in between. CDR3 DNA sequence: TGTGCCAGCAGAAGAGCGACAGGCTATGGCTACACCTTC. Translating it yields CASRRATGYGYTF.

A single count supports this clone. The rearrangement links TRBV10-2 to TRBJ2-1, with D maybe TRBD1 (6 bases). Trimming took 6 bases from V and 0 from J, leaving 6 bases between them. This CDR3 has 13 amino acids. Germline CDR1 reads WSHSY; CDR2 reads SAAADI. Here the CDR3 DNA reads TGCGCCAGCAGGACAGGCTCCTACAATGAGCAGTTCTTC. It translates to CASRTGSYNEQFF.

The rearrangement links TRBV4-1 to TRBJ1-4, with 7 positions matching TRBD1. Germline CDR1 and CDR2: MGHRA and YSYEKL. V lost 6 bases and J lost 6; bases outside the gene matches: 7. CDR3 length: 14 residues. The CDR3, as DNA: TGCGCCAGCAGTCAGGACAGGAGATATGAAAAACTGTTTTTT. Encoded protein: CASSQDRRYEKLFF.

Comment on this clone: Sequence at one end of the junction differs from germline and may be a read error. The chain uses TRBV28 and TRBJ2-7, with D uncertain. Germline values: CDR1 MDHEN, CDR2 SYDVKM. The CDR3 covers 13 residues. The CDR3 protein is CASSPLRPSYERF. The CDR3 nucleotides are TGTGCCAGCAGCCCTCTCAGACCGTCTTACGAGCGCTTC.

The J gene is TRBJ2-3, the V gene TRBV2; D not resolved. The CDR3 consists of 14 residues. Germline CDR1 SNHLY, CDR2 FYNNEI. V lost 7 bases and J lost 0, with 11 bases in between. CDR3: CASTGHLSTDTQYF. The CDR3 coding sequence is TGTGCCAGCACGGGTCATTTGAGCACAGATACGCAGTATTTT.

The V call is TRBV27, the J call TRBJ2-2; 12 nucleotides agree with TRBD2. V was clipped by 7 bases and J by 5 bases; unmatched bases: 14. There are 18 residues in the CDR3. Germline-derived CDR1 and CDR2 are MNHEY and SMNVEV (reference sequence). The CDR3 DNA reads as TGTGCCAGCACGGTAACTAGCGGGGGGCGGCCGAGGACCGGGGAGCTGTTTTTT. It yields the protein CASTVTSGGRPRTGELFF.

DNA of the CDR3: TGCAGCGTTGACGGCCTATATAGACAGGGTGGAGAGACCCAGTACTTC. Translated: CSVDGLYRQGGETQYF. The genes are TRBV29-1 and TRBJ2-5, with 7 nucleotides matching TRBD1. V gave up 3 bases and J gave up 4 bases; unmatched junction bases: 14. The CDR3 contains 16 residues. Germline V gives CDR1 SQVTM, CDR2 ANQGSEA.

V gene TRBV6-5 combines with J gene TRBJ2-2; a weak D match, TRBD1 (8 bases). Looked up from germline, CDR1 is MNHEY and CDR2 is SVGAGI. V gave up 7 bases and J gave up 3 bases, with 15 bases separating them. This CDR3 contains 15 residues. CDR3 sequence: CASIRQGRDTGELFF. The DNA for the CDR3 is TGTGCCAGCATCAGACAGGGGAGGGACACCGGGGAGCTGTTTTTT.

V gene TRBV28 combines with J gene TRBJ2-7; D perhaps matches TRBD1 (5 bases). CDR3 length: 14 residues. CDR1 is MDHEN and CDR2 is SYDVKM in the germline V gene. Deletions cut 1 base from V and 3 bases from J, with 10 bases between. The CDR3 nucleotides read TGTGCCAGCAGTTTATCGGCAGGGAACTACGAGCAGTACTTC. Translation gives CASSLSAGNYEQYF.

The chain recombines TRBV7-2 with TRBJ1-6; a weak D match, TRBD1 (6 bases). Germline V lookup: CDR1 SGHTA, CDR2 FQGNSA. V was trimmed by 6 bases and J by 9 bases, leaving 15 bases between them. CDR3 length equals 14 residues. This CDR3 reads CASSFNRVGSPLHF. CDR3 sequence (DNA): TGTGCCAGCAGTTTTAACAGGGTGGGTTCACCCCTCCACTTT.

Concerning this clone: At one end, the junction sequence differs from germline, possibly due to a read error. The V gene is TRBV7-3, the J gene TRBJ1-4; D is uncertain. CDR1 and CDR2 (germline): SGHTA, FQGTGA. There are 15 residues in the CDR3. CDR3 region: CASSLLGGSNDKLFF. CDR3 nucleotides: TGTGCCAGCAGCCTCCTGGGAGGTTCTAATGACAAACTGTTTTTT.

This clone was detected a few times. This sequence joins TRBV24-1 and TRBJ1-1, with D possibly TRBD1 on 5 matching bases. Trimming stripped 12 bases from V and 4 bases from J, with 11 bases between. CDR3 size: 11 residues. Germline V lookup: CDR1 KGHDR, CDR2 SFDVKD. The CDR3 nucleotides are TGTGCCGCGGGGGGTTCCACTGAAGCTTTCTTT. Its translation is CAAGGSTEAFF.

The chain recombines TRBV13 with TRBJ1-2; 11 bases agree with TRBD1. This CDR3 comprises 17 residues. V trimming: 4 bases; J trimming: 6 bases; junction bases outside the gene matches: 13. Germline V CDR1 and CDR2: PRHDT, FYEKMQ (reference sequence). CDR3 amino acids: CASSSGQGDTGFHGYTF. DNA of the CDR3: TGTGCCAGCAGCTCGGGACAGGGGGATACCGGATTTCATGGCTACACCTTC.

The DNA of the CDR3 is TGTGCCACCAGTGACGCCACAGGGGGGGTCTATGGCTACACCTTC. Its translation: CATSDATGGVYGYTF. This chain connects TRBV24-1 to TRBJ1-2; 8 nucleotides align to TRBD1. V shed 4 bases, J shed 4 bases, and the junction held 7 bases outside the gene matches. Per germline, CDR1 KGHDR and CDR2 SFDVKD. The CDR3 is made up of 15 amino acids.

The V and J genes are TRBV29-1 and TRBJ1-2; 7 bases are a match to TRBD1. Germline V gene lookup returns CDR1 SQVTM and CDR2 ANQGSEA. The CDR3 loop spans 13 amino acids. The J segment lost 3 bases and the V segment lost 5 bases, leaving 6 bases of the junction unmatched. CDR3 DNA sequence: TGCAGCGTTAGACAGGGTCTTGACTATGGCTACACCTTC. Translated: CSVRQGLDYGYTF.

This clone occurred once. V is TRBV7-9 and J is TRBJ1-2; D possibly corresponds to TRBD1 (5 bases). Germline V gene data show CDR1 as SEHNR and CDR2 as FQNEAQ (reference sequence). The V gene lost 7 bases and the J gene lost 4 bases, with 13 bases spanning the gap. There are 13 residues in the CDR3. DNA for the CDR3: TGTGCCAGCACCCCGACAGACCGCTATGGCTACACCTTC. The encoded protein is CASTPTDRYGYTF.

V usage is TRBV24-1 and J usage is TRBJ2-2; D gene uncertain. V was shortened by 4 bases and J by 0 bases, with 8 bases between the two germline ends. The CDR3 is 15 amino acids. Germline-derived CDR1 and CDR2 are KGHDR and SFDVKD. CDR3 sequence (DNA): TGTGCCACCAGTGAGCGCAGGTCGAACACCGGGGAGCTGTTTTTT. Amino acids: CATSERRSNTGELFF.